What follows describes a single TCR beta chain. Its antigen is unknown. These data belong to a study of shared clonotypes between healthy human individuals. In the original workflow: With immunoSEQ giving junction-only sequences and no quality scores, filtering differed. Data came from immunoSEQ multiplex PCR; TCRdb stores just in-frame clones and leaves some out. Clone size and the V and J calls come from that table; the DNA yielded D and trimming. The table records roughly 2,500,000 clones, under 95% of them present only once. The study's findings and limits: The study drew on few donors, limiting represented genetic and exposure-history diversity.

The ends were cut back, 9 bases at V and 6 bases at J, with 20 bases in the middle. Germline-derived CDR1 and CDR2 are MNHEY and SMNVEV (reference sequence). This CDR3 region has 14 residues. The CD4+ fraction was divided into a CD45RA+ naive subset and a CD45RA-negative memory subset. The rearrangement joins TRBV27 to TRBJ1-2; the D is unclear. The specimen sequenced was naive CD4+ T cells from PBMCs. This sample's subset: CD45RA+ positively selected. This sequence was found in a man between 18 and 29 years old in good health. Some clones in this sample may be carry-over from other donors' samples. The CDR3 DNA is TGTGCCAGTAGGCGAACTGCGGGCCGGCATGGCTACACCTTC. Protein sequence: CASRRTAGRHGYTF.